This T cell receptor (beta chain) was recorded in a study of molecular identifiers for immune sequencing clone quantification. Whole-study results and caveats: Highly expanded clone sizes could be underestimated by identical TCR molecules sharing a barcode.

V trimming: 6 bases; J trimming: 0 bases; junction bases outside the gene matches: 7. The CDR3 is made up of 16 amino acids. The germline V gene encodes CDR1 MNHEY and CDR2 SVGAGI. TCRdb re-analysed the PCR reads in MiXCR, keeping a single row per CDR3 protein. Here the sample spans about 320,000 distinct CDR3 sequences, 20% to 25% being singletons. CD8+CD4-CCR7+CD45RA+ cells were sorted as naive CD8 T cells. With regard to this clonotype: The antigen is undetermined. Since a much larger clone is just one base distant, this may be a read error.

Source material: naive CD8+ T cells from blood, with Jurkat cell RNA spiked in. Documented subset: FACS-sorted CD8+CD4-CCR7+CD45RA+ naive T cells. The chain is built from TRBV6-5 and TRBJ2-1; TRBD1 matches 8 bases. The source is a human donor in good health. Some libraries in this study had Jurkat cell RNA spiked in. The CDR3 region has the DNA TGTGCCAGCAGCCCAGGGGGCAGGCACTCCTACAATGAGCAGTTCTTC. Protein sequence: CASSPGGRHSYNEQFF.